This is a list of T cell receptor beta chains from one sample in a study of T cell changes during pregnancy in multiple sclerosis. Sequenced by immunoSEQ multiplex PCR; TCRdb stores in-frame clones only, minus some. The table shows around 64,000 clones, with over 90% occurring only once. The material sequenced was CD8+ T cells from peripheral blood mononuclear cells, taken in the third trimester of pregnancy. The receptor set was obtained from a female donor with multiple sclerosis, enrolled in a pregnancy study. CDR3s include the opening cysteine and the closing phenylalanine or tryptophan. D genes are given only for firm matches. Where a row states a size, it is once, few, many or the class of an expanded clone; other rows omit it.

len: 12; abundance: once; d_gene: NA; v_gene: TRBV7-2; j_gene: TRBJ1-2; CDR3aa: CASALPTGGYTF; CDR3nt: TGTGCCAGCGCCCTCCCGACGGGGGGCTACACCTTC
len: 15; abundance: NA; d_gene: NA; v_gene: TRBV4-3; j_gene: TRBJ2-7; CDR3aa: CASSHSLASSYEQYF; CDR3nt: TGCGCCAGCAGCCATTCGCTAGCGAGCTCCTACGAGCAGTACTTC
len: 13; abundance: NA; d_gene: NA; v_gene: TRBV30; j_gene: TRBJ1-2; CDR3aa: CAWSVGGGSGYTF; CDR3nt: TGTGCCTGGAGTGTAGGGGGTGGTAGTGGCTACACCTTC
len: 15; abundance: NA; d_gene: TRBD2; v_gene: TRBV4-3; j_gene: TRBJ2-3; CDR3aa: CASSPSGQSPDTQYF; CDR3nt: TGCGCCAGCAGCCCTAGCGGGCAATCCCCAGATACGCAGTATTTT
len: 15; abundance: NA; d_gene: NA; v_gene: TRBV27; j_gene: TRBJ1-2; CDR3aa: CASSLSTAGPYGYTF; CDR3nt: TGTGCCAGCAGTTTATCAACGGCAGGGCCCTATGGCTACACCTTC
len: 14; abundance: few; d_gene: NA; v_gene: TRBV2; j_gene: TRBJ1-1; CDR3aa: CAELVSFQNTEAFF; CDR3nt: TGTGCAGAACTAGTTAGCTTCCAGAACACTGAAGCTTTCTTT
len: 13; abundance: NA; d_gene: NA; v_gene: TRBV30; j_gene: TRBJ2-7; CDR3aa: CAWRGDKGYEQYF; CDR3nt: TGTGCCTGGAGAGGGGATAAGGGGTACGAGCAGTACTTC
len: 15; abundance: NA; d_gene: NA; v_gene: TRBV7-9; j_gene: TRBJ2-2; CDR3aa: CASSSNVGGTGELFF; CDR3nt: TGTGCCAGCAGCTCGAATGTGGGGGGTACCGGGGAGCTGTTTTTT
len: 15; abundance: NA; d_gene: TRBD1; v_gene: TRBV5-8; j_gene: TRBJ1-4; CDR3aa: CASSPGAGGAEKLFF; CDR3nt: TGTGCCAGCAGCCCCGGGGCAGGGGGAGCCGAAAAACTGTTTTTT
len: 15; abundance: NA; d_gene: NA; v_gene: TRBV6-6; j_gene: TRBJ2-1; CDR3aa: CASSYLAVSYNEQFF; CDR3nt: TGTGCCAGCAGTTACCTCGCGGTGTCTTACAATGAGCAGTTCTTC
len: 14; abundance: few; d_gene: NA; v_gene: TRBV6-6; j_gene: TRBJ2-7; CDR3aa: CASSYSGAAYEQYF; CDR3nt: TGTGCCAGCAGTTACTCAGGGGCAGCCTACGAGCAGTACTTC